The present entry profiles one T cell receptor beta chain with its context. Time point denoted: blood 2 weeks post-SBRT. Treatment given: 15 Gy SBRT to primary tumor, nephrectomy 4 weeks later. After SBRT, blood was collected at 2 and 4 weeks, plus baseline. The data derive from a study of radiation and T cells in renal cell carcinoma. Study details: Nephrectomy followed 15 Gy stereotactic body radiation by 4 weeks.

J lost 3 bases, V lost 4 bases, and 6 bases had no gene match. CDR3 size: 16 residues. CDR1 and CDR2 from the germline V gene are LGHNA and YSLEER. TCRdb's table, derived via immunoSEQ multiplex PCR, lists solely in-frame clones and lacks some. The data contain some 150,000 clones, roughly 89% of them singletons. The chain couples TRBV4-3 to TRBJ2-5; 12 bases are shared with TRBD2. This TCR was sampled from a woman aged 45-59 years with renal cell carcinoma. This material consisted of blood, taken from a patient whose treatment included radiotherapy and nephrectomy. The CDR3 nucleotides are TGCGCCAGCAGCCGGCAACTAGCGGGGGGAAAAGAGACCCAGTACTTC. Its translation is CASSRQLAGGKETQYF.